What follows are 31 T cell receptor beta chains derived from one specimen sequenced in a study of T-cell reconstitution after alpha-beta-depleted transplantation in children. TCRbeta library preparation incorporated unique molecular identifiers. Using its own MiXCR run on the PCR reads, TCRdb lists one record per CDR3 protein. The sample has around 600,000 distinct CDR3 sequences; about 21% are singletons. The sample consisted of PBMCs, mostly from graft donor cells, taken 360 days after TCRalphabeta/CD19-depleted stem cell transplant. The source is a boy less than two years old who had a stem cell transplant for acute myeloid leukemia, so the T cells may come from the graft donor.

This clonotype was observed a few times. The CDR3 DNA is TGCAGCGTCAAGACAGGGTATGGTCAGCCCCAGCATTTT. Amino acids: CSVKTGYGQPQHF. The chain employs TRBV29-1 and TRBJ1-5; 7 bases match TRBD1. Trimming removed 6 bases from V and 6 bases from J; junction bases left unmatched: 8. Germline-derived CDR1 and CDR2 are SQVTM and ANQGSEA. There are 13 residues in the CDR3.

This clonotype has a count of ten or more. This chain connects TRBV7-2 to TRBJ2-1; D is unclear. Deletions cut 4 bases from V and 5 bases from J, with 15 bases between. The CDR3 is 15 residues long. The germline CDR1 and CDR2 sequences are SGHTA and FQGNSA. The CDR3 DNA reads as TGTGCCAGCAGCTCTTTTTCTGGGCTCAACAATGAGCAGTTCTTC. It specifies CASSSFSGLNNEQFF. Based on the CDR3 plus reference TRBV7-2 and TRBJ2-1, the full variable domain is GAGVSQSPSNKVTEKGKDVELRCDPISGHTALYWYRQSLGQGLEFLIYFQGNSAPDKSGLPSDRFSAERTGGSVSTLTIQRTQQEDSAVYLCASSSFSGLNNEQFFGPGTRLTVL.

This clonotype turned up a few times. The chain has TRBV20-1 and TRBJ2-1; 8 bases are a match to TRBD2. There are 12 residues in the CDR3. Germline assignment: CDR1 DFQATT and CDR2 SNEGSKA (reference sequence). CDR3 region: CRANGGDNEQFF. DNA for the CDR3: TGCAGGGCGAACGGGGGGGACAATGAGCAGTTCTTC.

The chain uses TRBV6-2 or TRBV6-3 and TRBJ2-2; 10 nucleotides agree with TRBD1. This CDR3 contains 15 residues. Looked up from germline, CDR1 is MNHEY and CDR2 is SVGEGT. V dropped 5 bases and J dropped 7; count of bases not matched to a gene: 7. The CDR3 loop is CASSPRQGAGGELFF. The CDR3 nucleotides read TGTGCCAGCAGTCCGAGACAGGGGGCCGGCGGGGAGCTGTTTTTT.

The rearrangement joins TRBV7-2 to TRBJ1-3; D uncertain. Germline V gives CDR1 SGHTA, CDR2 FQGNSA. The CDR3 covers 16 residues. The V end was cut by 0 bases, the J end by 1 base, with 10 bases between. For the CDR3, the DNA is TGTGCCAGCAGCTTAGCGCTTTCAGGATCTGGAAACACCATATATTTT. It is translated as CASSLALSGSGNTIYF.

This clonotype has just a few counts. The chain carries TRBV20-1 and TRBJ2-5; D is perhaps TRBD2 (6 bases). CDR1 and CDR2 (germline): DFQATT, SNEGSKA (reference sequence). CDR3 size: 13 residues. V lost 6 bases to trimming and J lost 0 bases, with 11 bases between them. The CDR3 sequence: CSAWREYQETQYF. DNA of the CDR3: TGCAGTGCCTGGAGGGAGTACCAAGAGACCCAGTACTTC.

In this sample, this clonotype turned up a few times. The chain carries TRBV5-8 and TRBJ2-7; D may match TRBD1 or TRBD2 (6 bases each). Deletions cut 3 bases from V and 4 bases from J, with 17 bases between. The CDR3 spans 15 residues. The germline CDR1 and CDR2 sequences are SGHTS and YDEGEE. The CDR3 nucleotides read TGTGCCAGCAGCTCAGCATCTACAGGGAGGTACGAGCAGTACTTC. Its translation: CASSSASTGRYEQYF.

The chain is built from TRBV10-3 and TRBJ2-5; weak D call: TRBD1 (6 bases). Trimming cost V 3 bases and J 5 bases, with 16 bases left between them. The CDR3 is 15 residues long. Germline V gene sequence: CDR1 ENHRY, CDR2 SYGVKD. The CDR3, as DNA: TGTGCCATCAGTGAAGGTCAGGGGCGTCCGGAGACCCAGTACTTC. Amino acid sequence: CAISEGQGRPETQYF.

This chain joins TRBV4-3 and TRBJ1-5; D gene ambiguous. The V end was cut by 0 bases, the J end by 4 bases, with 7 bases between. This CDR3 contains 14 residues. CDR1 is LGHNA, CDR2 YSLEER, per germline. The CDR3 reads CASSQEWRNQPQHF. The CDR3 DNA reads TGCGCCAGCAGCCAAGAATGGAGGAATCAGCCCCAGCATTTT.

The chain has TRBV2 and TRBJ2-1, with 7 bases aligning to TRBD1. In germline, CDR1 is SNHLY, CDR2 FYNNEI. This CDR3 is built from 13 residues. The CDR3 spells CTTAGDSNNEQFF. The CDR3 DNA sequence: TGTACGACAGCAGGGGACAGCAACAATGAGCAGTTCTTC.

This clonotype was found a few times. The chain is built from TRBV6-1 and TRBJ2-7, with 8 bases identical to TRBD1. This CDR3 comprises 14 residues. V was clipped by 6 bases and J by 0 bases; unmatched bases: 4. Looked up from germline, CDR1 is MNHNS and CDR2 is SASEGT. CDR3 coding DNA: TGTGCCAGCAGGAGGGACAGGTTCTCCTACGAGCAGTACTTC. Translation gives CASRRDRFSYEQYF.

This clonotype was counted ten times or more. The CDR3 protein is CSVAGTSTGELFF. In DNA, the CDR3 is TGCAGCGTAGCCGGGACTAGCACCGGGGAGCTGTTTTTT. V and J are TRBV29-1 and TRBJ2-2, with TRBD2 matching over 8 bases. Germline CDR1 SQVTM, CDR2 ANQGSEA. The CDR3 is 13 amino acids. V gave up 6 bases and J gave up 4 bases; unmatched junction bases: 4.

This clonotype has only a few counts. The chain is built from TRBV12-3 or TRBV12-4 and TRBJ2-7, with TRBD2 as a possible D gene (6 bases). Trimming cost V 6 bases and J 9 bases, with 9 bases left between them. This CDR3 region has 10 residues. CDR3 DNA: TGTGCCAGCAGCTTGGGGGGGCAGTACGTC. Amino acid sequence: CASSLGGQYV.

The chain carries TRBV12-3 or TRBV12-4 and TRBJ2-1; 7 nucleotides align to TRBD1. The CDR3 has 15 residues. Trimming took 5 bases from V and 3 from J; bases not matched to a gene: 7. As DNA, the CDR3 is TGTGCCAGCAGTCTAGGCCGGACAGGCTACAATGAGCAGTTCTTC. Its translation: CASSLGRTGYNEQFF.

This clonotype came up many times. The chain uses TRBV29-1 and TRBJ2-1; the D call may be TRBD1 or TRBD2 (5 bases each). Germline CDR1 and CDR2: SQVTM and ANQGSEA. The CDR3 runs 11 residues. With 3 bases removed from V and 7 bases from J, the gap between germline ends came to 7 bases. This CDR3 reads CSVDGGNEQFF. The CDR3 DNA reads TGCAGCGTTGATGGGGGTAATGAGCAGTTCTTC.

The chain employs TRBV5-4 and TRBJ1-5, with D perhaps TRBD1 (5 bases). The CDR3 has 16 residues. V was pared by 4 bases and J by 10 bases, with 24 bases between. Germline assignment: CDR1 SGHNT and CDR2 YYREEE (reference sequence). CDR3 nucleotide sequence: TGTGCCAGCAGCGGAACCCGGGACGCAGGGCAATTCCCCCAGCATTTT. It is translated as CASSGTRDAGQFPQHF.

The chain joins TRBV11-2 to TRBJ2-1; maybe TRBD1 (6 bases). The CDR3 has 11 residues. The V gene's germline CDR1 is SGHAT and CDR2 FQNNGV. The V and J ends lost 5 bases and 11 bases respectively, with 10 bases between them. In DNA, the CDR3 is TGTGCCAGCAGCCCTGGACAGAAGCAGTTCTTC. Its protein product is CASSPGQKQFF.

This clonotype was detected many times. The CDR3 DNA reads as TGCGCCAGCAGCCAAGGTTTTCCGTTGACAGGGGGAGAGACCCAGTACTTC. Amino acids: CASSQGFPLTGGETQYF. This chain uses TRBV4-3 with TRBJ2-5, with 9 bases lining up with TRBD1. CDR1 is LGHNA and CDR2 is YSLEER in the germline V gene. The CDR3 loop spans 17 amino acids. Germline trimming cut 1 base from V and 4 bases from J; bases unmatched to any gene: 10.

V gene TRBV11-1 combines with J gene TRBJ2-3; 9 bases map to TRBD2. The CDR3 is made up of 18 amino acids. V shed 3 bases, J shed 4 bases, and the junction held 14 bases outside the gene matches. Germline values: CDR1 SGHAT, CDR2 FQDESV (reference sequence). The CDR3 bases are TGTGCCAGCAGCTTCTCATCCCCGGCGGGGGGGATCGCAGATACGCAGTATTTT. This gives the protein CASSFSSPAGGIADTQYF.

This clonotype has at least ten counts. The chain combines TRBV5-1 with TRBJ2-6; D unresolved. Germline loops: CDR1 SGHRS, CDR2 YFSETQ. V lost 4 bases, J lost 2 bases, and 7 bases lay in between. The CDR3 runs 14 residues. The CDR3 region has the DNA TGCGCCAGCAGCCCCCAGACTGGGGCCAACGTCCTGACTTTC. Amino acids: CASSPQTGANVLTF.

This chain connects TRBV27 to TRBJ2-7; no firm D call. The CDR3 consists of 15 residues. Trimming left V 5 bases short and J 4 bases short, with 18 bases between. Germline CDR1 MNHEY, CDR2 SMNVEV (reference sequence). In nucleotides, the CDR3 is TGTGCCAGCAGTCCCCGGGTTCGGGCGTATTACGAGCAGTACTTC. Its translation is CASSPRVRAYYEQYF.

The chain links TRBV20-1 to TRBJ2-1, with 9 bases fitting TRBD1. J lost 5 bases, V lost 6 bases, and 8 bases had no gene match. The germline V gene encodes CDR1 DFQATT and CDR2 SNEGSKA (reference sequence). CDR3 length equals 14 residues. The CDR3 DNA sequence: TGCAGTGCCCGAGGGGGACAGGGAAACAATGAGCAGTTCTTC. Protein product: CSARGGQGNNEQFF.

The chain couples TRBV7-2 to TRBJ1-2; D is undetermined. The CDR3 sequence is 11 residues long. Germline V gives CDR1 SGHTA, CDR2 FQGNSA. Trimming took off 8 bases at V and 0 bases at J, with 4 bases between the two ends. CDR3 amino acids: CASLPNYGYTF. CDR3 coding DNA: TGTGCCAGCTTACCTAACTATGGCTACACCTTC.

This clonotype was found many times. This sequence joins TRBV4-3 and TRBJ2-7, with 7 bases aligning to TRBD1. The CDR3 is 16 amino acids. V lost 4 bases and J lost 4; bases outside the gene matches: 13. Germline assignment: CDR1 LGHNA and CDR2 YSLEER. In nucleotides, the CDR3 is TGCGCCAGCAGCCTTTCTCGTTGGACAGGCTCTTACGAGCAGTACTTC. Its protein is CASSLSRWTGSYEQYF.

V is TRBV5-5 and J is TRBJ2-7, with a weak D call TRBD1 (6 bases). The CDR3 runs to 18 residues. The germline V gene has CDR1 SGHKS and CDR2 YYEKEE (reference sequence). V was shortened by 2 bases and J by 1 base, with 22 bases between the two germline ends. CDR3 DNA sequence: TGTGCCAGCAGCTTCCTCCCCAACCGGGACACACCGTCCTACGAGCAGTACTTC. Its translation is CASSFLPNRDTPSYEQYF.

The V call is TRBV5-1, the J call TRBJ1-1; tentative D call: TRBD1 (5 bases). The germline V gene encodes CDR1 SGHRS and CDR2 YFSETQ. Trimming took off 0 bases at V and 5 bases at J, with 14 bases between the two ends. This CDR3 is 15 amino acids long. The DNA for the CDR3 is TGCGCCAGCAGCTTGGAGGGGCGCAGGTTTACTGAAGCTTTCTTT. Residues: CASSLEGRRFTEAFF. Full variable domain (rest looked up from reference TRBV5-1 and TRBJ1-1): KAGVTQTPRYLIKTRGQQVTLSCSPISGHRSVSWYQQTPGQGLQFLFEYFSETQRNKGNFPGRFSGRQFSNSRSEMNVSTLELGDSALYLCASSLEGRRFTEAFFGQGTRLTVV.

This clonotype appeared a few times. The rearrangement uses TRBV6-1 and TRBJ2-1, with D maybe TRBD2 (5 bases). Trimming cost V 6 bases and J 6 bases, with 15 bases left between them. Germline CDR1 MNHNS, CDR2 SASEGT. The CDR3 has 14 residues. The CDR3 protein is CASSRGLEVNEQFF. The CDR3 region has the DNA TGTGCCAGCAGCCGGGGTTTAGAGGTCAATGAGCAGTTCTTC.

This clonotype was seen more than once but under ten times. The rearrangement joins TRBV25-1 to TRBJ1-2; D may be TRBD1 (5 bases). CDR3 length: 13 residues. The V gene's germline CDR1 is MGHDK and CDR2 SYGVNS. Deletions cut 4 bases from V and 6 bases from J, with 12 bases between. CDR3 nucleotide sequence: TGTGCCAGCAGTGCAACAGGCCCTCATGGCTACACCTTC. Translation: CASSATGPHGYTF.

The J gene is TRBJ2-5, the V gene TRBV3-1, with D perhaps being TRBD1 or TRBD2 (5 bases each). CDR3 length equals 16 residues. V dropped 1 base and J dropped 1 base, with 13 bases sitting between them. Germline V gives CDR1 LGHDT, CDR2 YNNKEL (reference sequence). For the CDR3, the DNA is TGTGCCAGCAGCCAAGTCGACGGGGCCCTCCAAGAGACCCAGTACTTC. Residues: CASSQVDGALQETQYF.

V is TRBV20-1 and J is TRBJ1-1, with D tentatively TRBD1 (5 bases). Germline values: CDR1 DFQATT, CDR2 SNEGSKA (reference sequence). Trimming pared 5 bases from V and 10 bases from J, leaving 14 bases between. This CDR3 has 11 residues. CDR3 bases: TGCAGTGCTTGGGACGGGTTGGGAGCTTTCTTT. Translated, it gives CSAWDGLGAFF.

The CDR3 DNA reads as TGTGCCATCAGTGAGTCGGGTAGCGGGGGCCCTACGCAGTATTTT. This codes for CAISESGSGGPTQYF. The chain is built from TRBV10-3 and TRBJ2-3, with 9 bases fitting TRBD2. This CDR3 is built from 15 residues. V lost 0 bases and J lost 8; bases outside the gene matches: 6. CDR1 ENHRY and CDR2 SYGVKD come from the germline V gene.